This T cell receptor beta chain is drawn from a study of breast tumors, draining lymph nodes, adjacent tissues. Notes on the study in general: Tumor and nontumor repertoires were significantly more similar in luminal-like than in basal-like breast cancer. That most tumor T cells come from lymph nodes remained unproven. Compared with lymph nodes, tumors were less diverse; compared with nontumor tissue, more. Most tumor T cells seemingly derive from lymph node, then expand in tumor.

This CDR3 is built from 15 residues. Germline CDR1 is GTSNPN and CDR2 is SVGIG (reference sequence). V shed 4 bases and J 2 bases; nucleotides not matched to a gene: 7. Concerning this clonotype itself: What it binds is unknown.

Breast cancer patients provided tissue from their axillary draining lymph nodes. TCRdb re-analysed the multiplex PCR reads in MiXCR, keeping a single row per CDR3 protein. This table has around 290,000 distinct CDR3 sequences, roughly 30% appearing once. Source material: axillary lymph node tissue. This sequence originates from a female donor with breast cancer. Some clones in this sample may be carry-over from other donors' samples. The chain links TRBV30 to TRBJ2-1, with TRBD2 identical over 8 bases. The CDR3 DNA sequence: TGTGCCTGGAAAAGGGCGGGAGGTACCTACAATGAGCAGTTCTTC. The encoded protein is CAWKRAGGTYNEQFF.